This T cell receptor (beta chain) was profiled in a study of blood T cell repertoires in COVID-19. For the study at large: The United States, Italy and Spain were the sources of the acute and convalescent COVID-19 samples.

Some clones are missing from TCRdb's copy, which holds only in-frame ones; the method was immunoSEQ multiplex PCR. The top ten clones hold 2.8% of a sample with about 190,000 clones, roughly 78% of them seen once. This CDR3 has 12 amino acids. The germline V gene has CDR1 LNHDA and CDR2 SQIVND (reference sequence). Trimming left V 4 bases short and J 3 bases short, with 7 bases between. The chain has TRBV19 and TRBJ2-7, with D possibly TRBD1 on 6 matching bases. The clonotype originates from an elderly woman with active or convalescent COVID-19. Sequenced input: peripheral blood. For the CDR3, the DNA is TGTGCCAGTAGTAAGACAGGCTACGAGCAGTACTTC. This encodes CASSKTGYEQYF.